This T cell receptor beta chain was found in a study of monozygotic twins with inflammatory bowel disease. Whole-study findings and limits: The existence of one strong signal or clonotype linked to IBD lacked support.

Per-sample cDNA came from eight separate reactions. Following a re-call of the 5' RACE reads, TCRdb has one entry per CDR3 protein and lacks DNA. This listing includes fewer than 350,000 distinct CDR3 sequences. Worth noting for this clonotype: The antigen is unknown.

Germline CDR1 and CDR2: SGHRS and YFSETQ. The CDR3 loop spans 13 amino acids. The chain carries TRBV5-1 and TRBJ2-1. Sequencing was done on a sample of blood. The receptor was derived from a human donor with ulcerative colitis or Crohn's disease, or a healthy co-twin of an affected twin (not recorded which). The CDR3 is CASSFDRSGEQFF.